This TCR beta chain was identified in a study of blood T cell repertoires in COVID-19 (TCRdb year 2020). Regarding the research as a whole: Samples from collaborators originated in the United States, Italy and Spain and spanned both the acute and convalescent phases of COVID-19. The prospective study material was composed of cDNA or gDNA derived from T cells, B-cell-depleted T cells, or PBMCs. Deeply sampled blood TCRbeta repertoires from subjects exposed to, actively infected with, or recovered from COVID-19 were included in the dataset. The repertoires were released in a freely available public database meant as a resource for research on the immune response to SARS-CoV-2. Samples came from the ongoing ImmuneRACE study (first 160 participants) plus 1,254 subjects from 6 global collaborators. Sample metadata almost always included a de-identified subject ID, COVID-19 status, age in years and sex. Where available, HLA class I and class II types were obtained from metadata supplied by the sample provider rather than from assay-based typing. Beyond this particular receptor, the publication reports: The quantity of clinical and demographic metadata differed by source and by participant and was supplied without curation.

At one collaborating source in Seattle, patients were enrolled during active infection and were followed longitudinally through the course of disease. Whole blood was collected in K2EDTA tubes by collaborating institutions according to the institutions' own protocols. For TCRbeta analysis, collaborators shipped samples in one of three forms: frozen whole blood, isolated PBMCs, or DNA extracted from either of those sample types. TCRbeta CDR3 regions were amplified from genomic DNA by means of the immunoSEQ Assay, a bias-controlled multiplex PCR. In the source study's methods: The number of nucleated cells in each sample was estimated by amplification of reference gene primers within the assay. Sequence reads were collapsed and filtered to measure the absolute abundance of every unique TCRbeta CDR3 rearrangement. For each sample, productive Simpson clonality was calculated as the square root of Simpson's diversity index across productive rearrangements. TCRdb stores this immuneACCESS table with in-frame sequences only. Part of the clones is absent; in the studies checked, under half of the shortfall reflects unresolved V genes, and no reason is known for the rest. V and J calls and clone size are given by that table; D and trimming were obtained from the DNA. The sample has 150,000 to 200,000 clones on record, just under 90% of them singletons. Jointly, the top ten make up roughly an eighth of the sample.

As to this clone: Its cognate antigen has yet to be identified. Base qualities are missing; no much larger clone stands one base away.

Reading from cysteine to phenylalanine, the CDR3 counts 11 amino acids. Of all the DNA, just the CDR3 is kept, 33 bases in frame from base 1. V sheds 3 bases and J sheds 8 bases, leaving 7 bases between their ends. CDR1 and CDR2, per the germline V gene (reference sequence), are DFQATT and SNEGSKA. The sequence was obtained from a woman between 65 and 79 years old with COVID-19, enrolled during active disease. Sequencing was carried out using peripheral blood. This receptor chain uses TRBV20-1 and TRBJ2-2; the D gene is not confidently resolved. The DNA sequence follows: TGCAGTGCTAGGGCTCCAGGGGAGCTGTTTTTT. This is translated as CSARAPGELFF.